This TCR beta chain emerged from a study of early T cells in non-severe SARS-CoV-2 infection. CDR3 length equals 11 residues. With 7 bases removed from V and 11 bases from J, the gap between germline ends came to 14 bases. Individual cDNA molecules were tagged with unique molecular identifiers, the study reported. TCRdb reprocessed the 5' RACE reads via MiXCR and lists one record per CDR3 protein. The profile covers some 77,000 distinct CDR3 sequences, with about 17% appearing a single time and approximately 2.6% taken by the ten largest. V usage is TRBV12-3 or TRBV12-4 and J usage is TRBJ1-1, with unresolved D. The clonotype comes from an adult who was a healthcare worker with PCR-confirmed SARS-CoV-2 infection or an uninfected control (not recorded which). The sample taken for sequencing was whole blood. This CDR3 reads CASMGRNQAFF. The CDR3 DNA follows: TGTGCCAGCATGGGCAGAAATCAGGCTTTCTTT.